This TCR beta chain appears in the sequencing data of a study of shared clonotypes between healthy human individuals. Study-wide results and limits: Non-shared clonotypes had lower generation probabilities than those shared by all four donors.

Points on this clone: The target antigen is unknown.

The assay was immunoSEQ multiplex PCR, and TCRdb's table has in-frame clones only and misses some. The table lists 2 million to 2.5 million clones, around 95% of them singletons. The CDR3 is 16 amino acids. With V trimmed by 5 bases and J by 3 bases, 11 bases remained unmatched. The V gene's germline CDR1 is LNHDA and CDR2 SQIVND (reference sequence). The origin of this receptor is a man between 18 and 35 years old in good health. The V gene is TRBV19, the J gene TRBJ1-1; TRBD1 agrees at 8 bases. The sample consisted of naive CD4+ T cells sorted from blood. Specified subset: CD45RA+ positively selected. The CDR3, as DNA: TGTGCCAGTAGTCCCCCCCGCCCACAGGGGGACACTGAAGCTTTCTTT. Translating it yields CASSPPRPQGDTEAFF.